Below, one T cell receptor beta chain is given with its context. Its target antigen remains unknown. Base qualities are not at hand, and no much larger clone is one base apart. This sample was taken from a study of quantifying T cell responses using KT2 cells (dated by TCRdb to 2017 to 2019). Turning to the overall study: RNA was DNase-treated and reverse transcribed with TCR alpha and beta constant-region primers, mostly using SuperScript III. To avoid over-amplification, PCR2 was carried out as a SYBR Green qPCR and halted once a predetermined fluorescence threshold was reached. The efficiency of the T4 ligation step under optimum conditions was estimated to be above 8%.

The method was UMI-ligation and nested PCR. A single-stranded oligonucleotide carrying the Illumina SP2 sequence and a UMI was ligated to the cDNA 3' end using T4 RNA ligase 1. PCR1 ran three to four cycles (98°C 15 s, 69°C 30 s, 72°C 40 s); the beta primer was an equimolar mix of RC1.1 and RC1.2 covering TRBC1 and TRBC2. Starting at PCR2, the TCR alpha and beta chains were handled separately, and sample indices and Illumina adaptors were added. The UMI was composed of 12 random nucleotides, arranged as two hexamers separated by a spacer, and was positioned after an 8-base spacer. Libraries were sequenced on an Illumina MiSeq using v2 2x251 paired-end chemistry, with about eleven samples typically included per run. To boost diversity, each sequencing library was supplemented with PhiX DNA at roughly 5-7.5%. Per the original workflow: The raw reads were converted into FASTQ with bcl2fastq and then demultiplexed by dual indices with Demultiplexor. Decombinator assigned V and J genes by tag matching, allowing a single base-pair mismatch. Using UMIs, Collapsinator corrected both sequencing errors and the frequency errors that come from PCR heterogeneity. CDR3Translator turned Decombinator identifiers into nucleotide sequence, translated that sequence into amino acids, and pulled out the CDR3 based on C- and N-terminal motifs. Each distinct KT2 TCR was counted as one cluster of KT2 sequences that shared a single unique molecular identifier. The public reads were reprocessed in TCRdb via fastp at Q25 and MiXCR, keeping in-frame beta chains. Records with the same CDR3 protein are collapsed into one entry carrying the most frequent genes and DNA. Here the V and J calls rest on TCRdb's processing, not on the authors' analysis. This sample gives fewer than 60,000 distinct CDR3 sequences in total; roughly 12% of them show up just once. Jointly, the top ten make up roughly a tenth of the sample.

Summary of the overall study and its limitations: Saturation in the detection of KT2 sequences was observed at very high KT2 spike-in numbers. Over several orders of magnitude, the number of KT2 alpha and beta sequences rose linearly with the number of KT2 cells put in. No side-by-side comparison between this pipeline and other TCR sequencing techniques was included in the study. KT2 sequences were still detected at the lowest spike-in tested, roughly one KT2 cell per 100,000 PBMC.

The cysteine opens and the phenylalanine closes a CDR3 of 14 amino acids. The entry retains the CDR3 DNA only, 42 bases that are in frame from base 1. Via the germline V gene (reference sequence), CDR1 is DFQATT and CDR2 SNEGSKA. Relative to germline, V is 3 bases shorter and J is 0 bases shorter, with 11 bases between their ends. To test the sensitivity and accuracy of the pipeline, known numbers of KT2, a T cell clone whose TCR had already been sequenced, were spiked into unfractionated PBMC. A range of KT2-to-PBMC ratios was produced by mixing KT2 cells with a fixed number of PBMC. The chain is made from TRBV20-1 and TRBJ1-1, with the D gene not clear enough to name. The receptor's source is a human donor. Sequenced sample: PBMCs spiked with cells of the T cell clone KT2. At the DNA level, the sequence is TGCAGTGCTAGTCACGGGCACCTGAACACTGAAGCTTTCTTT. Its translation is CSASHGHLNTEAFF.